This T cell receptor beta chain was documented in a study of cytomegalovirus exposure and HLA in healthy donors. Study context: It was reported in a later analysis that the 100 to 150 validation repertoires used the same platform as the roughly 640 first-cohort repertoires.

The method was immunoSEQ multiplex PCR; TCRdb's version includes in-frame clones alone and lacks a portion of them. This table has about 170,000 clones, less than 90% appearing once. Points from the study as a whole: Most TCRs appeared rarely, but some public TCRs recurred in many donors. The listing of 150 to 200 TCR beta chains classed them as cytomegalovirus-associated.

Germline CDR1 and CDR2: MGHDK and SYGVNS. CDR3 length: 13 amino acids. The junction had 7 bases not matched to a gene; V was cut back by 6 bases and J by 7 bases. About this clone: Its antigen is still unknown.

Specimen: PBMCs. The clonotype was recovered from a woman aged 18-29 years in good health and CMV-seronegative. The chain has TRBV25-1 and TRBJ1-2, with 8 nucleotides matching TRBD1. CDR3 DNA: TGTGCCAGCAGCCCTACAGGGGGAGGTGGCTACACCTTC. This translates into CASSPTGGGGYTF.